This TCR beta chain derives from a study of blood T cell repertoires in COVID-19. Method: immunoSEQ multiplex PCR; TCRdb's copy keeps in-frame clones and lacks some. This sample has about 410,000 clones, with under 90% found just once. This CDR3 has 14 residues. Trimming removed 4 bases from V and 4 bases from J, with 10 bases in between. Germline V gene data show CDR1 as MRHNA and CDR2 as SNTAGT. This study enrolled people aged 18 to 89 from around 25 US geographic areas. Participants were placed into cohorts based on the clinical history they reported. Either two negative PCRs, clearance, or symptom resolution qualified Cohort 3 donors as recovered.

The sample was PBMCs or T cells enriched from blood (not recorded which). V is TRBV6-4 and J is TRBJ2-2; D might be TRBD1 (6 bases). The receptor was derived from a woman in her thirties who had recovered from COVID-19. The CDR3 protein is CASSVQGRTGELFF. The CDR3 DNA sequence: TGTGCCAGCAGTGTACAGGGACGCACCGGGGAGCTGTTTTTT.